This T cell receptor beta chain was documented in a study of blood T cells in healthy people across ages. This CDR3 has 12 residues. Trimming took off 7 bases at V and 2 bases at J, with 8 bases between the two ends. PCR was performed a second time for about 7 to 12 cycles using a sample-barcoded 5' primer and a J-beta primer mix. One entry per CDR3 protein, called by TCRdb with MiXCR from the 5' RACE reads. The table records around 850,000 distinct CDR3 sequences, about 36% of them present only once. Donors were healthy Caucasian individuals from Russia aged roughly 6 to 90. This clonotype was seen a handful of times.

This chain joins TRBV12-3 or TRBV12-4 and TRBJ1-2; no clear D. The clonotype was recovered from a man between 18 and 35 years old in good health. Sequencing was carried out using blood. The CDR3 loop reads CASNQENYGYTF. The CDR3 DNA reads TGTGCCAGCAACCAGGAAAACTATGGCTACACCTTC.